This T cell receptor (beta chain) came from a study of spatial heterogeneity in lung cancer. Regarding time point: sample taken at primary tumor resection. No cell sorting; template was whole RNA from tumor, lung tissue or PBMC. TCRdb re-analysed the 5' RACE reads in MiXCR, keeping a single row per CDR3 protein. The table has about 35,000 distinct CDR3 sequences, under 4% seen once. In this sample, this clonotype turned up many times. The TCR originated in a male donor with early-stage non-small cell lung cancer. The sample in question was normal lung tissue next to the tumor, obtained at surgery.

CDR3 nucleotide sequence: TGTGCCAGCAGTACCGGGACATTCGGCTACGAGCAGTACTTC. This translates into CASSTGTFGYEQYF. The gene calls are TRBV28 and TRBJ2-7; the D gene is possibly TRBD1 (6 bases). The germline gives CDR1 MDHEN, CDR2 SYDVKM. The ends were cut back, 5 bases at V and 3 bases at J, with 14 bases in the middle. The CDR3 sequence is 14 residues long.